Presented here are 3 T cell receptor beta chains from one specimen sequenced in a study of shared clonotypes between healthy human individuals. Clones were sequenced by immunoSEQ multiplex PCR, and TCRdb holds only the in-frame ones, with some missing. The profile shows about 600,000 clones, more than 95% of them singletons. Sequences were obtained from naive CD4+ T cells sorted from blood. Described subset: CD45RA+ positively selected. Receptors originate from a woman in her thirties in good health.

The chain has TRBV19 and TRBJ2-1; TRBD2 matches 9 bases. The germline CDR1 and CDR2 sequences are LNHDA and SQIVND (reference sequence). The CDR3 extends over 14 amino acids. Unmatched junction bases numbered 5, after V lost 7 bases and J lost 4 bases. The CDR3 loop is CASIPSGNYNEQFF. The CDR3 bases are TGTGCCAGTATCCCTAGCGGGAATTACAATGAGCAGTTCTTC.

This chain links TRBV6-1 with TRBJ2-3; tentatively, D is TRBD1 or TRBD2 (6 bases each). CDR1 is MNHNS, CDR2 SASEGT, per germline. V gave up 6 bases and J gave up 0 bases, with 13 bases separating them. The CDR3 runs to 15 residues. CDR3 amino acids: CASRRGARSTDTQYF. The CDR3 nucleotides read TGTGCCAGCAGGAGGGGGGCGAGGAGCACAGATACGCAGTATTTT.

The chain has TRBV4-1 and TRBJ1-4; 9 nucleotides agree with TRBD1. The germline V gene has CDR1 MGHRA and CDR2 YSYEKL. CDR3 size: 17 residues. After removal of 4 bases from V and 3 bases from J, the junction contained 9 bases not matched to a gene. DNA of the CDR3: TGCGCCAGCAGCCCGTCCCGGGACAGGGTTTCTAATGAAAAACTGTTTTTT. Its protein product is CASSPSRDRVSNEKLFF.